Listed below are T cell receptor beta chains from one sample, sequenced in a study of blood T cell repertoires in COVID-19. Assay: immunoSEQ multiplex PCR; the TCRdb copy retains only in-frame clones and omits some. The table lists over 300,000 clones, almost 85% of them singletons, with just over 7% in the top ten. The specimen sequenced was peripheral blood. Every receptor here comes from a human donor in a cohort sampled during active COVID-19. CDR3s include the opening cysteine and the closing phenylalanine or tryptophan. A D gene is named only where the DNA matches it firmly. Clone size appears in some rows only: once, few, many, or a class for an expanded clone.

v_gene	abundance	j_gene	d_gene	len	CDR3aa	CDR3nt
TRBV11-2	few	TRBJ2-3	.	13	CASSLEAGSPRYF	TGTGCCAGCAGCTTAGAGGCGGGCTCACCGAGGTATTTT
TRBV11-2	.	TRBJ2-7	TRBD2	15	CASSLESGGYYEQYF	TGTGCCAGCAGCTTAGAAAGCGGGGGGTACTACGAGCAGTACTTC
TRBV18	.	TRBJ1-2	.	13	CASSPQEFYGYTF	TGTGCCAGCTCACCACAGGAGTTCTATGGCTACACCTTC
TRBV5-1	.	TRBJ2-7	TRBD2	13	CASSYSGAYEQYF	TGCGCCAGCAGCTACAGCGGGGCGTACGAGCAGTACTTC
TRBV6-5	.	TRBJ2-2	TRBD1	15	CASSYWTGGTGELFF	TGTGCCAGCAGTTACTGGACAGGGGGCACCGGGGAGCTGTTTTTT
TRBV12-3/TRBV12-4	.	TRBJ1-4	TRBD1	12	CASGSTGKKLFF	TGTGCCAGCGGGTCGACAGGGAAAAAACTGTTTTTT
TRBV30	.	TRBJ1-1	.	11	CACITPSEAFF	TGTGCCTGTATAACACCATCTGAAGCTTTCTTT
TRBV5-5	once	TRBJ2-2	.	18	CASSFKDREGWNTGELFF	TGTGCCAGCAGCTTCAAGGACAGGGAGGGATGGAACACCGGGGAGCTGTTTTTT
TRBV27	few	TRBJ1-5	.	13	CASSLPRQQPQHF	TGTGCCAGCAGTTTACCGCGACAGCAGCCCCAGCATTTT
TRBV10-2	once	TRBJ2-7	.	13	CASSESRGVEQYF	TGCGCCAGCAGTGAGTCGCGCGGTGTTGAGCAGTACTTC
TRBV5-1	.	TRBJ1-1	TRBD1	15	CASSTRQGENTEAFF	TGCGCCAGCAGCACAAGACAGGGCGAGAACACTGAAGCTTTCTTT
TRBV19	.	TRBJ1-5	.	15	CASTPTVSSNQPQHF	TGTGCCAGTACTCCGACAGTCAGTTCCAATCAGCCCCAGCATTTT
TRBV9	.	TRBJ2-2	TRBD1	15	CASSFRQGNTGELFF	TGTGCCAGCAGCTTCCGACAGGGGAACACCGGGGAGCTGTTTTTT
TRBV19	once	TRBJ2-1	.	14	CASSLRRPYDEQFF	TGTGCCAGTAGCCTGAGGCGGCCTTACGATGAGCAGTTCTTC
TRBV2	.	TRBJ2-7	.	15	CAVKILAVSFYEQYF	TGTGCCGTTAAGATTCTAGCCGTCTCCTTCTACGAGCAGTACTTC
TRBV9	.	TRBJ1-2	TRBD1	17	CASSPTPQTGAGYGYTF	TGTGCCAGCAGCCCCACCCCCCAAACAGGGGCGGGCTATGGCTACACCTTC
TRBV30	.	TRBJ1-2	.	13	CAWNSGRVSGYTF	TGTGCCTGGAACTCAGGCAGGGTGAGTGGCTACACCTTC
TRBV11-1	.	TRBJ1-3	.	15	CASSLATGSGNTIYF	TGTGCCAGCAGCTTAGCGACGGGCTCTGGAAACACCATATATTTT
TRBV3-1/TRBV3-2	.	TRBJ1-1	.	16	CASSQARRRKNTEAFF	TGTGCCAGCAGCCAAGCTAGAAGACGGAAGAACACTGAAGCTTTCTTT
TRBV7-3	.	TRBJ1-2	TRBD1	15	CASSFGQGANYGYTF	TGTGCCAGCAGCTTTGGACAGGGAGCTAACTATGGCTACACCTTC
TRBV6-1	.	TRBJ1-2	.	14	CASSDRTPNYGYTF	TGTGCCAGCAGTGACAGGACACCTAACTATGGCTACACCTTC
TRBV5-1	.	TRBJ2-3	TRBD1	15	CASSSSTGTTDTQYF	TGCGCCAGCAGCTCCTCGACAGGGACCACAGATACGCAGTATTTT
TRBV19	.	TRBJ2-7	.	13	CASKDRGRHEQYF	TGTGCCAGTAAGGATCGAGGGAGGCACGAGCAGTACTTC
TRBV7-3	.	TRBJ2-2	TRBD1	13	CASSRGLAGELFF	TGTGCCAGCAGCAGGGGGCTGGCCGGGGAGCTGTTTTTT
TRBV19	.	TRBJ2-2	.	16	CASSIPWAPATGELFF	TGTGCCAGTAGTATTCCGTGGGCACCAGCCACCGGGGAGCTGTTTTTT
TRBV5-1	.	TRBJ2-6	TRBD1	18	CASSSSGTVSSGANVLTF	TGCGCCAGCAGCTCGTCCGGGACAGTCTCCTCTGGGGCCAACGTCCTGACTTTC
TRBV18	.	TRBJ1-2	.	15	CASSPPNRLSYGYTF	TGTGCCAGCTCACCACCGAACAGGTTATCCTATGGCTACACCTTC
TRBV7-8	once	TRBJ2-1	TRBD2	14	CASSRTSGANEQFF	TGTGCCAGCAGCCGGACTAGCGGGGCCAATGAGCAGTTCTTC
TRBV24-1	.	TRBJ2-1	.	15	CATSDVGTPDNEQFF	TGTGCCACCAGTGATGTCGGGACTCCAGACAATGAGCAGTTCTTC
TRBV7-2	.	TRBJ2-7	TRBD1	14	CASSLGGQGGRQYF	TGTGCCAGCAGCTTAGGGGGACAGGGGGGTCGGCAGTACTTC
TRBV9	.	TRBJ1-6	.	15	CASSVVQGGNSPLHF	TGTGCCAGCAGCGTAGTCCAAGGGGGAAATTCACCCCTCCACTTT
TRBV18	.	TRBJ1-4	TRBD1	17	CASSPTTGVATNEKLFF	TGTGCCAGCTCACCAACTACAGGGGTTGCAACTAATGAAAAACTGTTTTTT
TRBV6-5	once	TRBJ2-2	.	13	CASSYSGSGELFF	TGTGCCAGCAGTTACTCGGGCTCCGGGGAGCTGTTTTTT
TRBV6-5	.	TRBJ1-2	.	16	CASSYSVQGSNYGYTF	TGTGCCAGCAGTTACTCGGTACAGGGAAGCAACTATGGCTACACCTTC
TRBV5-4	.	TRBJ2-7	TRBD1	13	CASSGGDSYEQYF	TGTGCCAGCTCAGGGGGAGATTCCTACGAGCAGTACTTC
TRBV15	.	TRBJ1-1	.	18	CATSRDQLWTTNDAEAFF	TGTGCCACCAGCAGGGACCAACTCTGGACAACTAACGACGCTGAAGCTTTCTTT
TRBV5-5	.	TRBJ2-5	TRBD2	17	CASSDRLASRGSETQYF	TGTGCCAGCAGCGATCGACTAGCGTCTAGGGGATCGGAGACCCAGTACTTC
TRBV2	.	TRBJ2-7	TRBD1	13	CASSENRGREQYF	TGTGCCAGCAGTGAAAACAGGGGACGGGAGCAGTACTTC
TRBV10-2	.	TRBJ2-1	TRBD2	15	CASSEFAGGLYEQFF	TGCGCCAGCAGTGAGTTTGCGGGGGGCTTATATGAGCAGTTCTTC
TRBV24-1	.	TRBJ2-1	TRBD2	14	CATSSGGLYAEQFF	TGTGCCACCAGTAGCGGGGGACTCTATGCTGAGCAGTTCTTC
TRBV6-5	.	TRBJ1-2	TRBD1	15	CASSSKGTGDYGYTF	TGTGCCAGCAGCAGTAAAGGGACAGGGGACTATGGCTACACCTTC
TRBV29-1	few	TRBJ1-4	.	14	CSVDLEATNEKLFF	TGCAGCGTTGATTTGGAGGCTACTAATGAAAAACTGTTTTTT
TRBV5-6	.	TRBJ1-2	TRBD1	15	CASSSPGTGRGGYTF	TGTGCCAGCAGCTCGCCGGGGACAGGGAGGGGTGGCTACACCTTC
TRBV7-2	.	TRBJ2-1	TRBD2	18	CASSLRPGLAGGDNEQFF	TGTGCCAGCAGCTTACGACCTGGACTAGCGGGGGGTGACAATGAGCAGTTCTTC
TRBV7-9	.	TRBJ1-6	.	15	CASSLAQGSGSPLHF	TGTGCCAGCAGCTTAGCGCAGGGCAGTGGCTCACCCCTCCACTTT
TRBV9	.	TRBJ2-2	.	16	CASSFRDSLNTGELFF	TGTGCCAGCAGCTTCCGGGACTCTCTGAACACCGGGGAGCTGTTTTTT
TRBV27	.	TRBJ2-4	TRBD1	17	CASSPSGGQLAKNIQYF	TGTGCCAGCAGTCCCTCAGGGGGACAGCTAGCCAAAAACATTCAGTACTTC
TRBV7-9	.	TRBJ1-2	TRBD1	13	CASSLTGGYGYTF	TGTGCCAGCAGCTTAACAGGGGGCTATGGCTACACCTTC